Detailed here is one T cell receptor beta chain. Its specificity is not known. Some clones are missing from TCRdb's copy, which holds only in-frame ones; the method was immunoSEQ multiplex PCR. This sample has hundreds of thousands of clones; over 90% occur once, and the top ten carry 5.5% to 6%. This CDR3 is built from 19 residues. The germline CDR1 and CDR2 sequences are MGHRA and YSYEKL. J gave up 6 bases and V 5 bases, and 22 bases lay outside the gene matches. The sample originates from a study of brain T cells in children with intractable seizures. Whole-study results and caveats: Clones missing pre-surgery may reflect undersampling of that blood sample. Patients' HCMV serostatus was unknown; virus specificity rests on CDR3 similarity alone.

Noted time point: blood from clinic visit 5 months post-surgery; TSC patient then seizure free. Only cases whose brain tissue showed the highest T cell transcript signatures were sequenced. Pre-surgery treatment included at least one anti-epileptic drug. This sample comprised peripheral blood, obtained about 5 months after surgery. This clonotype was obtained from a boy in the first two years of life with tuberous sclerosis and intractable seizures. The chain couples TRBV4-1 to TRBJ1-5; the match to TRBD1 covers 7 bases. CDR3 sequence (DNA): TGCGCCAGCAGCGCCCGGTGGGGACAGATTTTTAATCGTGCTCAGCCCCAGCATTTT. Translated, it gives CASSARWGQIFNRAQPQHF.